These T cell receptor beta chains were read from a single sample in a study of CD8 T cells in Susac syndrome. Each CDR3 protein gets one entry after TCRdb re-called the immunoSEQ multiplex PCR reads with MiXCR. This repertoire shows roughly 86,000 distinct CDR3 sequences, 90% to 97% found once; its top ten account for 0.5% to 0.8%. The sequencing input was CD8+ T cells from PBMCs. The receptors here all came from a human donor with Susac syndrome. Both conserved end residues are part of each CDR3. Part of the rows lack a size; the others show once, few, many or a class for expanded clones.

V	J	size	CDR3
TRBV28	TRBJ1-1	-	CASSRKGTEAFF
TRBV27	TRBJ1-1	-	CASSLMGYSTEAFF
TRBV29-1	TRBJ2-1	-	CSVGKGGNEQFF
TRBV30	TRBJ1-2	-	CAWSVASYGYTF
TRBV24-1	TRBJ1-3	-	CATSRCTRLSGNTIYF
TRBV28	TRBJ2-5	once	CASSQGEETQYF
TRBV7-2	TRBJ2-5	-	CASSLELAGGRETQYF
TRBV5-4	TRBJ1-2	-	CASSWGTEPYGYTF
TRBV28	TRBJ2-2	-	CASITWGAGGELFF
TRBV20-1	TRBJ2-7	-	CSADRTGGYEQYF
TRBV20-1	TRBJ1-5	-	CSAVPGQGSQPQHF
TRBV5-5	TRBJ2-7	-	CASRLDRVGEQYF
TRBV11-2	TRBJ2-7	few	CASSAGGNRYEQYF
TRBV12-3/TRBV12-4	TRBJ2-1	-	CASSLTGGQFF
TRBV6-5	TRBJ1-5	-	CASRGSFANQPQHF
TRBV30	TRBJ1-5	-	CAWSVQRDQPQHF
TRBV5-1	TRBJ1-5	-	CASSLLAAGGQGLGQPQHF
TRBV29-1	TRBJ2-5	-	CSVRTTGSQETQYF
TRBV20-1	TRBJ1-6	-	CSAREMQGNSPLHF
TRBV5-5	TRBJ2-3	-	CASSLEQGTVTDTQYF
TRBV12-3/TRBV12-4	TRBJ2-2	-	CASSAGTGDYWGELFF
TRBV3-1	TRBJ2-7	-	CASSPFESYEQYF
TRBV7-2	TRBJ1-4	-	CASRTGGDEKLFF
TRBV5-1	TRBJ1-1	once	CASSLAPPGEGTEAFF
TRBV7-9	TRBJ1-4	-	CASSLGGPSTNEKLFF
TRBV6-2/TRBV6-3	TRBJ1-1	-	CATRRVNTEAFF
TRBV27	TRBJ1-5	-	CASSLGQGGNQPQHF
TRBV18	TRBJ2-5	-	CASSPLKGQETQYF
TRBV30	TRBJ2-1	-	CACSLGLAGGGDEQFF
TRBV9	TRBJ2-7	-	CASSAGLAGDEQYF
TRBV5-1	TRBJ2-1	-	CASRGRRYNEQFF
TRBV3-1	TRBJ2-5	-	CASSLRSGTQYF
TRBV7-8	TRBJ1-4	-	CASSLDQAGPPSEKLFF
TRBV12-5	TRBJ2-2	-	CASGLRQGGTGELFF
TRBV13	TRBJ2-7	-	CASIHRTDSFGRGQYF
TRBV20-1	TRBJ2-1	-	CSAPLTPTSDEQFF
TRBV15	TRBJ1-4	-	CATSRDWGTGKEKLFF
TRBV5-1	TRBJ1-1	-	CASSLVIMKAQAFF
TRBV5-1	-	-	CASSSGRDQYF
TRBV25-1	TRBJ1-1	-	CASPLAGASFDTEAFF
TRBV27	TRBJ2-5	-	CASKARGYQETQYF
TRBV19	TRBJ1-5	-	CASSRMVTRNQPQHF
TRBV7-9	TRBJ1-1	-	CASGQGGAPNTEAFF
TRBV30	TRBJ2-2	-	CAWREWGGELFF
TRBV20-1	TRBJ1-1	-	CSASGGESMNTEAFF
TRBV27	TRBJ2-3	-	CASSLSYWDTQYF
TRBV20-1	TRBJ1-1	-	CSAREGGNTEAFF
TRBV27	TRBJ2-5	-	CASSLSGGETQYF
TRBV20-1	TRBJ1-5	-	CSARAGQFNQPQHF
TRBV7-2	TRBJ1-2	-	CASSTRIRTENYGYTF
TRBV5-1	TRBJ2-1	-	CASSYLNEQFF
TRBV10-3	TRBJ1-2	-	CAISAADPPVDGYTF
TRBV5-1	TRBJ2-4	-	CASSFGRALAKNIQYF
TRBV7-2	TRBJ2-3	once	CASTPDRESDTQYF